The rows below give T cell receptor beta chains drawn from one sample of a study of Graves' ophthalmopathy and Graves' hyperthyroidism. TCRdb passed the multiplex PCR reads through MiXCR, listing each CDR3 protein once. The sample consists of almost 750,000 distinct CDR3 sequences, roughly two fifths of them appearing once. Sequencing was done on a sample of peripheral blood. The receptors shown here come from an adult man with Graves' ophthalmopathy. The CDR3 runs from the conserved cysteine through the conserved F or W. The D gene is left open where the match is weak. A clone size is listed for some rows: how often the clone was seen (once, few, many), or a class if it is expanded.

V gene: TRBV29-1; D gene: TRBD1; clone size: few; J gene: TRBJ1-1; CDR3 length: 13; CDR3 DNA: TGCAGCGTTGAAGGACAGGGGTTCACTGAAGCTTTCTTT; CDR3 protein: CSVEGQGFTEAFF
V gene: TRBV15; D gene: NA; clone size: NA; J gene: TRBJ1-5; CDR3 length: 16; CDR3 DNA: TGTGCCACCAGCAGAGATCGCGGGGTGAGCAATCAGCCCCAGCATTTT; CDR3 protein: CATSRDRGVSNQPQHF
V gene: TRBV7-9; D gene: NA; clone size: few; J gene: TRBJ1-1; CDR3 length: 15; CDR3 DNA: TGTGCCAGCAGCTTAGACGTCGGGGGTTCCACTGAAGCTTTCTTT; CDR3 protein: CASSLDVGGSTEAFF
V gene: TRBV5-1; D gene: TRBD1; clone size: NA; J gene: TRBJ1-2; CDR3 length: 13; CDR3 DNA: TGTGCCAGCAGCGCGGGACAGGGCTGTGGCTACACCTTC; CDR3 protein: CASSAGQGCGYTF
V gene: TRBV7-2; D gene: NA; clone size: once; J gene: TRBJ2-5; CDR3 length: 12; CDR3 DNA: TGTGCCAGCAGCCCAAAATTTGGGACCCAGTACTTC; CDR3 protein: CASSPKFGTQYF
V gene: TRBV7-3; D gene: NA; clone size: once; J gene: TRBJ1-4; CDR3 length: 15; CDR3 DNA: TGTGCCAGCAGCTTAACGGTGGGACGGGATGAAAAACTGTTTTTT; CDR3 protein: CASSLTVGRDEKLFF
V gene: TRBV10-3; D gene: NA; clone size: NA; J gene: TRBJ2-7; CDR3 length: 13; CDR3 DNA: TGTGCCAGCAGTGAACGACAGACCTACGAGCAGTACTTC; CDR3 protein: CASSERQTYEQYF
V gene: TRBV12-3/TRBV12-4; D gene: TRBD1; clone size: NA; J gene: TRBJ2-7; CDR3 length: 16; CDR3 DNA: TGTGCCAGCAGTTTTATAGGGACAGGGCCTACCTACGAGCAGTACTTC; CDR3 protein: CASSFIGTGPTYEQYF
V gene: TRBV29-1; D gene: TRBD1; clone size: NA; J gene: TRBJ1-2; CDR3 length: 13; CDR3 DNA: TGCAGCGTTGGGGGGACAGGCACTTATGGCTACACCTTC; CDR3 protein: CSVGGTGTYGYTF
V gene: TRBV10-3; D gene: NA; clone size: NA; J gene: TRBJ2-7; CDR3 length: 13; CDR3 DNA: TGTGCCATCAGTGAAAACAGGCAATACGAGCAGTACTTC; CDR3 protein: CAISENRQYEQYF
V gene: TRBV10-3; D gene: NA; clone size: NA; J gene: TRBJ2-7; CDR3 length: 11; CDR3 DNA: TGTGCCACCGGGGCAAACTACGAGCAGTACTTC; CDR3 protein: CATGANYEQYF
V gene: TRBV20-1; D gene: TRBD1; clone size: NA; J gene: TRBJ1-5; CDR3 length: 12; CDR3 DNA: TGCAGTGCTAAGGACAGGGGGCCGCCCCAGCATTTT; CDR3 protein: CSAKDRGPPQHF
V gene: TRBV7-9; D gene: TRBD1; clone size: NA; J gene: TRBJ2-7; CDR3 length: 16; CDR3 DNA: TGTGCCAGCAGCCGACGTCCCGGGACAGGGGAGAATGAGCAGTACTTC; CDR3 protein: CASSRRPGTGENEQYF
V gene: TRBV29-1; D gene: NA; clone size: few; J gene: TRBJ1-5; CDR3 length: 12; CDR3 DNA: TGCAGCTCAGGGGTGGGCAATCAGCCCCAGCATTTT; CDR3 protein: CSSGVGNQPQHF
V gene: TRBV7-9; D gene: NA; clone size: many; J gene: TRBJ1-4; CDR3 length: 13; CDR3 DNA: TGTGCCAGCAGCTTAGCGGAGGGTACGGCTCAGTTTTTT; CDR3 protein: CASSLAEGTAQFF
V gene: TRBV10-3; D gene: NA; clone size: once; J gene: TRBJ2-3; CDR3 length: 14; CDR3 DNA: TGTGCCATCAGTGAGTCGGGGCTCGCAGATATGCAGTATTTT; CDR3 protein: CAISESGLADMQYF
V gene: TRBV2; D gene: TRBD1; clone size: few; J gene: TRBJ1-1; CDR3 length: 15; CDR3 DNA: TGTGCCAGCAGTGAACCCCGACAGGGGAACACTGAAGCTTTCTTT; CDR3 protein: CASSEPRQGNTEAFF
V gene: TRBV7-2; D gene: NA; clone size: NA; J gene: TRBJ2-7; CDR3 length: 15; CDR3 DNA: TGTGCCAGCAGCTTAAGAGGGAGTTGGGACTACGAGCAGTACTTC; CDR3 protein: CASSLRGSWDYEQYF
V gene: TRBV11-2; D gene: TRBD2; clone size: many; J gene: TRBJ2-5; CDR3 length: 15; CDR3 DNA: TGTGCCAGCAGTTACGGACTAGCGGGGCAAGAGACCCAGTACTTC; CDR3 protein: CASSYGLAGQETQYF
V gene: TRBV27; D gene: TRBD1; clone size: few; J gene: TRBJ2-7; CDR3 length: 15; CDR3 DNA: TGTGCCAGCAGTCTCGGGACAGGGTTAGGTACCGAGCAGTACTTC; CDR3 protein: CASSLGTGLGTEQYF
V gene: TRBV12-3/TRBV12-4; D gene: NA; clone size: many; J gene: TRBJ1-1; CDR3 length: 13; CDR3 DNA: TGTGCCAGCAGTCCCCCCGGGAACACTGAAGCTTTCTTT; CDR3 protein: CASSPPGNTEAFF
V gene: TRBV2; D gene: NA; clone size: few; J gene: TRBJ1-2; CDR3 length: 11; CDR3 DNA: TGTGCCAGCAGTTTAGAGGGGGGCTACACCTTC; CDR3 protein: CASSLEGGYTF
V gene: TRBV6-6; D gene: NA; clone size: NA; J gene: TRBJ2-7; CDR3 length: 15; CDR3 DNA: TGTGCCAGCAGTTACTCGAGGGACCGATGGTACGAGCAGTACTTC; CDR3 protein: CASSYSRDRWYEQYF
V gene: TRBV2; D gene: TRBD1; clone size: few; J gene: TRBJ1-5; CDR3 length: 15; CDR3 DNA: TGTGCCAGCAGTGCCGGGACAGGGTATTCGCAGCCCCAGCATTTT; CDR3 protein: CASSAGTGYSQPQHF
V gene: TRBV5-4; D gene: NA; clone size: NA; J gene: TRBJ1-4; CDR3 length: 14; CDR3 DNA: TGTGCCAGCAGCTTGCTCAGTATTAATGAAAAACTGTTTTTT; CDR3 protein: CASSLLSINEKLFF
V gene: TRBV29-1; D gene: TRBD1; clone size: few; J gene: TRBJ1-1; CDR3 length: 14; CDR3 DNA: TGCAGCGTGGGGGGGGGGACAGGGGGCTACAGAGCTTTCTTT; CDR3 protein: CSVGGGTGGYRAFF
V gene: TRBV11-2; D gene: TRBD1; clone size: NA; J gene: TRBJ2-7; CDR3 length: 14; CDR3 DNA: TGTGCCTGGAGTCAGGGGACAGGGGGCTACGAGCAGTACTTC; CDR3 protein: CAWSQGTGGYEQYF
V gene: TRBV2; D gene: NA; clone size: many; J gene: TRBJ1-5; CDR3 length: 13; CDR3 DNA: TGTGCCAGCAGCGGCACGAGGGCTCGGGTCTCGGATTTT; CDR3 protein: CASSGTRARVSDF
V gene: TRBV16; D gene: TRBD1; clone size: NA; J gene: TRBJ1-3; CDR3 length: 15; CDR3 DNA: TGTGCCAGCAGCCTACAGGGGCAGTCCGGAAACACCATATATTTT; CDR3 protein: CASSLQGQSGNTIYF
V gene: TRBV25-1; D gene: NA; clone size: NA; J gene: TRBJ2-1; CDR3 length: 12; CDR3 DNA: TGTGCCAGCAGTGAATTCAGCTATGAGCAGTTCTTC; CDR3 protein: CASSEFSYEQFF
V gene: TRBV20-1; D gene: TRBD2; clone size: NA; J gene: TRBJ2-7; CDR3 length: 14; CDR3 DNA: TGCAGTGCTAGATGGCGGGAGGGCACCGGGGAGCAGTACTTC; CDR3 protein: CSARWREGTGEQYF
V gene: TRBV5-1; D gene: TRBD1; clone size: NA; J gene: TRBJ2-3; CDR3 length: 15; CDR3 DNA: TGCGCCAGCAGCTTGTGGGGACAGGGAACAGATACGCAGTATTTT; CDR3 protein: CASSLWGQGTDTQYF
V gene: TRBV12-3/TRBV12-4; D gene: NA; clone size: few; J gene: TRBJ1-4; CDR3 length: 15; CDR3 DNA: TGTGCCAGCAGCCGCTCTGGAGGAGGCAATGAAAAACTGTTTTTT; CDR3 protein: CASSRSGGGNEKLFF
V gene: TRBV7-3; D gene: NA; clone size: many; J gene: TRBJ2-5; CDR3 length: 13; CDR3 DNA: TGTGCCAGCAGCTTAGTCCATGAGGAGACCCAGTACTTC; CDR3 protein: CASSLVHEETQYF
V gene: TRBV10-3; D gene: NA; clone size: once; J gene: TRBJ2-5; CDR3 length: 13; CDR3 DNA: TGTGCCATCTTTGGAGAGTGGAAAGAGACCCAGTACTTC; CDR3 protein: CAIFGEWKETQYF
V gene: TRBV20-1; D gene: TRBD2; clone size: NA; J gene: TRBJ2-7; CDR3 length: 13; CDR3 DNA: TGCAGTGCTTATAGCGGGGGGGCCTACGAGCAGTACTTC; CDR3 protein: CSAYSGGAYEQYF
V gene: TRBV12-3/TRBV12-4; D gene: NA; clone size: NA; J gene: TRBJ1-4; CDR3 length: 15; CDR3 DNA: TGTGCCAGCAGTTCGACGAGGACCCAAAATGAAAAACTGTTTTTT; CDR3 protein: CASSSTRTQNEKLFF
V gene: TRBV2; D gene: TRBD1; clone size: NA; J gene: TRBJ2-5; CDR3 length: 15; CDR3 DNA: TGTGCCAGCAGACTAGGACAGGGGGAGGGGGAGACCCAGTACTTC; CDR3 protein: CASRLGQGEGETQYF
V gene: TRBV10-2; D gene: NA; clone size: NA; J gene: TRBJ1-5; CDR3 length: 15; CDR3 DNA: TGCGCCACCAACCCGGCCGGGGGGGGGGTTCAGCCCCAGCATTTT; CDR3 protein: CATNPAGGGVQPQHF
V gene: TRBV7-2; D gene: NA; clone size: NA; J gene: TRBJ1-1; CDR3 length: 13; CDR3 DNA: TGTGCCAGCAGCTTAGCCCCCCAGGGGCAAGCTTTCTTT; CDR3 protein: CASSLAPQGQAFF
V gene: TRBV10-1; D gene: NA; clone size: many; J gene: TRBJ1-1; CDR3 length: 11; CDR3 DNA: TGCGCCAGCACAAGGGGAACTGAAGCTTTCTTT; CDR3 protein: CASTRGTEAFF
V gene: TRBV10-1; D gene: NA; clone size: many; J gene: TRBJ2-5; CDR3 length: 15; CDR3 DNA: TGCGCCAGCAGTGAGTCGAGTGGGCCAGGGGAGACCCAGTACTTC; CDR3 protein: CASSESSGPGETQYF
V gene: TRBV20-1; D gene: NA; clone size: NA; J gene: TRBJ1-1; CDR3 length: 17; CDR3 DNA: TGCAGTGCTAGAGGGGGCCGTATGGGGGTATCGAACACTGAAGCTTTCTTT; CDR3 protein: CSARGGRMGVSNTEAFF
V gene: TRBV29-1; D gene: NA; clone size: many; J gene: TRBJ2-7; CDR3 length: 14; CDR3 DNA: TGCAGCGTTAGACGGTCAGGGTCCTCCTACGAGCAGTACTTC; CDR3 protein: CSVRRSGSSYEQYF
V gene: TRBV2; D gene: TRBD1; clone size: few; J gene: TRBJ1-1; CDR3 length: 16; CDR3 DNA: TGTGCCAGCAGTTCTCTCCGACAGGGCGTGAACACTGAAGCTTTCTTT; CDR3 protein: CASSSLRQGVNTEAFF